These 7 T cell receptor beta chains share one sample of origin, sequenced in a study of CD8 T cells in Susac syndrome. Reverse transcription of 0.5 to 1 ug RNA was performed with random hexamers. TCRdb called the immunoSEQ multiplex PCR reads again in MiXCR, with one record for every CDR3 protein. The table records more than 85,000 distinct CDR3 sequences, about 95% of them present only once. Sequences were obtained from CD4+ T cells from PBMCs. The receptors stem from a human donor in good health.

The gene calls are TRBV29-1 and TRBJ2-5; the D gene is possibly TRBD2 (5 bases). Looked up from germline, CDR1 is SQVTM and CDR2 is ANQGSEA. Trimming took 7 bases from V and 4 from J, leaving 16 bases between them. This CDR3 is built from 13 residues. Written as DNA, the CDR3 is TGCAGCGCGGACTTATCGGAGCGAGAGACCCAGTACTTC. Protein: CSADLSERETQYF.

V and J are TRBV6-1 and TRBJ2-7; 8 positions match TRBD2. The CDR3 spans 15 residues. V shed 6 bases, J shed 6 bases, and the junction held 13 bases outside the gene matches. Germline V lookup: CDR1 MNHNS, CDR2 SASEGT. DNA of the CDR3: TGTGCCAGCAGCTCGATCAGCGGGGGACGACTCGAGCAGTACTTC. This gives the protein CASSSISGGRLEQYF.

This chain joins TRBV5-1 and TRBJ1-1, with D unclear. Germline CDR1 and CDR2: SGHRS and YFSETQ. V was clipped by 0 bases and J by 1 base, with 7 bases between them. The CDR3 has 14 residues. The CDR3 spells CASSLVAENTEAFF. The CDR3 bases are TGCGCCAGCAGCTTGGTGGCTGAGAACACTGAAGCTTTCTTT.

This rearrangement joins TRBV9 to TRBJ2-2, with 7 nucleotides matching TRBD1. The V gene end was trimmed by 7 bases and the J gene end by 0 bases; junction bases not matched to a gene: 3. This CDR3 has 14 residues. The germline V gene has CDR1 SGDLS and CDR2 YYNGEE. The CDR3 DNA is TGTGCCAGCGAGGGACAGCCGAACACCGGGGAGCTGTTTTTT. It yields the protein CASEGQPNTGELFF.

This chain links TRBV7-9 with TRBJ2-7; 8 bases map to TRBD2. CDR1 is SEHNR, CDR2 FQNEAQ, per germline (reference sequence). The CDR3 spans 13 residues. The trim removed 4 bases at V and 9 bases at J, leaving 8 bases unmatched. For the CDR3, the DNA is TGTGCCAGCAGCTCCTCGGGGGGGCCCGTGCAGTACTTC. Amino acid sequence: CASSSSGGPVQYF.

The chain recombines TRBV7-2 with TRBJ2-5; D unclear. The V gene lost 1 base and the J gene lost 4 bases, with 7 bases spanning the gap. The CDR3 contains 13 residues. The germline gives CDR1 SGHTA, CDR2 FQGNSA. The CDR3 sequence: CASSLDGRETQYF. CDR3 coding DNA: TGTGCCAGCAGCTTAGATGGTCGAGAGACCCAGTACTTC.

The chain has TRBV6-2 or TRBV6-3 and TRBJ1-5, with 8 bases lining up with TRBD1. The CDR3 is 14 amino acids. Germline CDR1 is MNHEY and CDR2 is SVGEGT. V lost 6 bases to trimming and J lost 6 bases; unmatched junction nucleotides: 7. CDR3 sequence (DNA): TGTGCCAGCAGGTCCCAGGGGGCGGGTCAGCCCCAGCATTTT. Translating it yields CASRSQGAGQPQHF.